Below are 3 T cell receptor beta chains sequenced from a single sample in a study of regulatory T cells. Their specific antigens are unknown. Notes on the study in general: Hydrophobic residues at CDR3 positions 6 and 7 were enriched in conventional CD4+ T cells of CD3G-deficient patients.

Amplification used 52 TRBV primers and 13 TRBJ primers. TCRdb's copy holds only in-frame clones and misses some; the assay was immunoSEQ multiplex PCR. This sample has approximately 31,000 clones, with 85% to 95% found just once. Sequenced: conventional CD4+ T cells sorted from blood. These receptor sequences come from a child aged 2-15 years with CD3G deficiency.

For the CDR3, the DNA is TGTGCCAGCAGATCCCCCGGGGCTAGCAATCAGCCCCAGCATTTT. Translation: CASRSPGASNQPQHF. The J gene is TRBJ1-5, the V gene TRBV28; weak D call: TRBD1 (5 bases). Germline CDR1 reads MDHEN; CDR2 reads SYDVKM. The length of the CDR3 is 15 residues. The germline V and J ends were trimmed by 6 bases and 0 bases, with 12 bases remaining between them.

In its sample, this clone was seen once. V usage is TRBV19 and J usage is TRBJ1-1; a possible D gene is TRBD1 (6 bases). Deletions cut 6 bases from V and 1 base from J, with 9 bases between. Germline V gene data show CDR1 as LNHDA and CDR2 as SQIVND (reference sequence). The CDR3 extends over 13 amino acids. The CDR3 DNA follows: TGTGCCAGTAGCGGACAGTGGAACACTGAAGCTTTCTTT. Its protein is CASSGQWNTEAFF.

The chain couples TRBV7-9 to TRBJ2-3; the match to TRBD2 covers 8 bases. The junction had 5 bases not matched to a gene; V was cut back by 1 base and J by 8 bases. Germline values: CDR1 SEHNR, CDR2 FQNEAQ (reference sequence). The CDR3 has 14 amino acids. The CDR3 loop is CASSLDGRVATQYF. CDR3 in DNA: TGTGCCAGCAGCTTAGACGGGAGGGTCGCTACGCAGTATTTT.